The rows below give T cell receptor beta chains drawn from one sample of a study of T cells after posttransplantation cyclophosphamide. Clones were read by immunoSEQ multiplex PCR, and TCRdb kept only the in-frame ones, dropping some. The table has about 24,000 clones, 89% seen once. Sequenced material: PBMCs, taken after an allogeneic stem cell transplant with a calcineurin inhibitor and methotrexate. Receptors were obtained from a female patient in her forties or fifties who received an allogeneic stem cell transplant from an unrelated donor, was CMV-positive, and had chronic GVHD only. Some T cells may be supplied by the graft donor. Both conserved end residues are part of each CDR3. The D gene is left open where the match is weak.

D,J,V,CDR3
.,TRBJ2-3,TRBV7-2,CASSLRAGKDTQYF
.,TRBJ2-3,TRBV14,CASSQDRLWRNPTDTQYF
TRBD1,TRBJ1-2,TRBV29-1,CSAYRGDYGYTF
.,TRBJ2-5,TRBV5-1,CASSLLGSQETQYF
TRBD1,TRBJ1-5,TRBV27,CASRTGVSGNQPQHF
.,.,TRBV28,CASSGTYEQYF
.,TRBJ1-2,TRBV7-9,CASSLSFDRIHGYTF
TRBD2,TRBJ2-3,TRBV7-7,CASSLNGRVTDTQYF
TRBD2,TRBJ2-3,TRBV7-3,CASSPGTSGTGFTDTQYF
.,TRBJ2-6,TRBV28,CATQTFTNVLTF
TRBD2,TRBJ2-7,TRBV5-4,CASSLVSSGDYEQYF
.,TRBJ2-7,TRBV27,CASSKGGYEQYF
TRBD2,TRBJ2-7,TRBV4-2,CASSQLAGGMSSYEQYF
.,TRBJ2-5,TRBV30,CAWSVLGGVTQYF
.,TRBJ2-7,TRBV7-9,CASSPGHEQYF
.,TRBJ1-1,TRBV5-4,CASSVVEGTEAFF
.,TRBJ2-2,TRBV4-1,CASSQDRRQRTGELFF
.,TRBJ1-5,TRBV18,CASSPTGISNQPQHF
TRBD2,TRBJ2-1,TRBV19,CASSTSGPSPYNEQFF
TRBD1,TRBJ1-2,TRBV11-2,CASSYTGTDGYTF
.,TRBJ2-3,TRBV10-1,CASSVARTDTQYF
.,TRBJ1-2,TRBV14,CASSQVAPGDGYTF
.,TRBJ2-2,TRBV7-2,CASSLPGGGELFF
TRBD1,TRBJ1-5,TRBV9,CASSGGQGTNQPQHF
TRBD1,TRBJ2-5,TRBV27,CASATGGWKTQYF
.,TRBJ2-7,TRBV7-2,CASSLERGGQYF
TRBD2,TRBJ2-1,TRBV5-1,CASSLPAGGERNEQFF
.,TRBJ1-2,TRBV7-2,CASSLIGAGGYTF
.,TRBJ2-7,TRBV19,CASSVATSYEQYF
.,TRBJ2-7,TRBV7-8,CASSLTYEQYF
.,TRBJ1-1,TRBV7-3,CASSFQGNTEAFF
TRBD2,TRBJ2-7,TRBV7-9,CASSSGAGTSAGEQYF